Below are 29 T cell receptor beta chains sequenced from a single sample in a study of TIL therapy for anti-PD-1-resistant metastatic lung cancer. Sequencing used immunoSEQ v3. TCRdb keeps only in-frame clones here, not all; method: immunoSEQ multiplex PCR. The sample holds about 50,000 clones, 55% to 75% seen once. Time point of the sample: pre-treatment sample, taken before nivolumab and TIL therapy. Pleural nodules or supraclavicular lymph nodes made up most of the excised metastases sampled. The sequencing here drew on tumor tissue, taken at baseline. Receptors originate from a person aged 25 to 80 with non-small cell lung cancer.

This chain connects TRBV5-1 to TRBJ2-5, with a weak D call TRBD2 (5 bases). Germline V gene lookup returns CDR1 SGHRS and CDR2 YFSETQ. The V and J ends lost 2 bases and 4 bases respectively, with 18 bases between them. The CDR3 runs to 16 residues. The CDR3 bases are TGCGCCAGCAGCTTACCTCCGGGGATTGTAAGAGAGACCCAGTACTTC. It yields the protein CASSLPPGIVRETQYF.

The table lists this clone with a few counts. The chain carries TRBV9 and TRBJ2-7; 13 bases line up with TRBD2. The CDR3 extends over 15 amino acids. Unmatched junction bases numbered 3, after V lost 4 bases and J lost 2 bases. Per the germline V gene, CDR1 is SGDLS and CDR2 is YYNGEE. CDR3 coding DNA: TGTGCCAGCAGCAAGGGACTAGCGGGGACCTACGAGCAGTACTTC. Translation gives CASSKGLAGTYEQYF.

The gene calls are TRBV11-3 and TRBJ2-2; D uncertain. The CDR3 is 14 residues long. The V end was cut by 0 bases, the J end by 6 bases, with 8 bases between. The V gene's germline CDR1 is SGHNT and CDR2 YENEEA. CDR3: CASSLDMGSGELFF. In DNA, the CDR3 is TGTGCCAGCAGCTTAGATATGGGTTCCGGGGAGCTGTTTTTT.

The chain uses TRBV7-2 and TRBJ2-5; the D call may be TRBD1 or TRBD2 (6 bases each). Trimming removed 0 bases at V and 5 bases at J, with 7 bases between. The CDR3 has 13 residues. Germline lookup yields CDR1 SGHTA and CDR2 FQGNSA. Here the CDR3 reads CASSLAGGETQYF. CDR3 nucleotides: TGTGCCAGCAGCTTAGCCGGGGGCGAGACCCAGTACTTC.

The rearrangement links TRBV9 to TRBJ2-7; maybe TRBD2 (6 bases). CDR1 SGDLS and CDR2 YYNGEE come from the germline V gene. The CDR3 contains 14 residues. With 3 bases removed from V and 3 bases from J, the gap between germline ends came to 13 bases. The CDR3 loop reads CASSGGTSYYEQYF. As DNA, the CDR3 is TGTGCCAGCAGCGGCGGGACTTCGTACTACGAGCAGTACTTC.

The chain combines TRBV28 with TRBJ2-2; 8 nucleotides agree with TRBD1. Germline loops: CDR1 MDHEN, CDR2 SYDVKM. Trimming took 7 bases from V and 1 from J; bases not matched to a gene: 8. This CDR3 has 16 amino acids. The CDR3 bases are TGTGCCAGCAATGGCAGGGGGCGTTTGAACACCGGGGAGCTGTTTTTT. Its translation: CASNGRGRLNTGELFF.

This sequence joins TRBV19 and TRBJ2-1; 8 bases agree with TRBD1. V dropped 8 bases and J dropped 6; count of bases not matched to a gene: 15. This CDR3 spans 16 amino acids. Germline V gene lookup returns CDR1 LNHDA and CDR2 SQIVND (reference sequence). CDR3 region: CASSTYGRGRINEQFF. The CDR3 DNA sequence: TGTGCCAGTTCCACTTATGGCAGGGGGCGAATCAATGAGCAGTTCTTC.

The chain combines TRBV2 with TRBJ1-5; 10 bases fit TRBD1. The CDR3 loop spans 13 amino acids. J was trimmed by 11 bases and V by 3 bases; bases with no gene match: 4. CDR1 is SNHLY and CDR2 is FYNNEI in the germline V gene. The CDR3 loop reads CASSEAGQGSQHF. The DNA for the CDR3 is TGTGCCAGCAGTGAGGCGGGACAGGGGTCCCAGCATTTT. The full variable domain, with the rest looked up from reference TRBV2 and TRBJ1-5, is EPEVTQTPSHQVTQMGQEVILRCVPISNHLYFYWYRQILGQKVEFLVSFYNNEISEKSEIFDDQFSVERPDGSNFTLKIRSTKLEDSAMYFCASSEAGQGSQHFGDGTRLSIL.

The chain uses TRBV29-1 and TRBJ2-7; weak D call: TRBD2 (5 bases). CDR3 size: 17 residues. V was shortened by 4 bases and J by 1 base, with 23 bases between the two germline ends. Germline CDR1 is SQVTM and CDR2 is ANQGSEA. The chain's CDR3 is CSVVLRVKRLLSYEQYF. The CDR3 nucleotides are TGCAGCGTTGTCCTGAGGGTAAAGAGGCTCCTATCCTACGAGCAGTACTTC.

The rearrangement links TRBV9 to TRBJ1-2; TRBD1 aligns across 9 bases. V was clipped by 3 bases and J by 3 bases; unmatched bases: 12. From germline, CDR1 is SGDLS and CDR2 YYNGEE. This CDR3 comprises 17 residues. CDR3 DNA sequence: TGTGCCAGCAGCGAAAACACCCACAGGGGGCAAGACTATGGCTACACCTTC. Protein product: CASSENTHRGQDYGYTF.

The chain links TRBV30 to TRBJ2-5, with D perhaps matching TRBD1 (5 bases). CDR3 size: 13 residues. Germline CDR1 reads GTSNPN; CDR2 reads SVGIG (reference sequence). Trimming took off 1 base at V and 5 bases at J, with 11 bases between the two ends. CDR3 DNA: TGTGCCTGGAGTGGGCAAAGGGGCGAGACCCAGTACTTC. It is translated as CAWSGQRGETQYF.

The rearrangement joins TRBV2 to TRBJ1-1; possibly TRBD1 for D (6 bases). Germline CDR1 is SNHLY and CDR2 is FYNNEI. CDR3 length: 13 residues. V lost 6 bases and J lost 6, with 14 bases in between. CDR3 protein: CASRFNRVAEAFF. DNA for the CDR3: TGTGCCAGCAGATTTAACAGGGTCGCTGAAGCTTTCTTT.

The CDR3 loop is CASSSTGNYGYTF. As DNA, the CDR3 is TGCGCCAGCAGCTCCACAGGGAACTATGGCTACACCTTC. The chain uses TRBV5-1 and TRBJ1-2; tentative D call: TRBD1 (6 bases). V dropped 3 bases and J dropped 2 bases, with 8 bases sitting between them. The CDR3 covers 13 residues. Germline CDR1 is SGHRS and CDR2 is YFSETQ.

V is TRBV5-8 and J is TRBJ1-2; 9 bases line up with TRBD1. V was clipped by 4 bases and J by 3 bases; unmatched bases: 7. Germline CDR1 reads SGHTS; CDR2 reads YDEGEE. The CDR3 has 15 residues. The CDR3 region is CASSVSTGGHYGYTF. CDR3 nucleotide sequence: TGTGCCAGCAGCGTCTCGACAGGGGGACACTATGGCTACACCTTC.

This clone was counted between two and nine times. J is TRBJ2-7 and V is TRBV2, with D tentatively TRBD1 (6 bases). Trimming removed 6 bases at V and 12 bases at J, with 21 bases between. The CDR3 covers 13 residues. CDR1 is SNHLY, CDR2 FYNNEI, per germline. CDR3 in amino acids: CASRKDSQGFPYF. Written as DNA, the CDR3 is TGTGCCAGCAGGAAGGACAGCCAAGGGTTTCCGTACTTC. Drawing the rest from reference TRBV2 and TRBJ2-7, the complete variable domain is EPEVTQTPSHQVTQMGQEVILRCVPISNHLYFYWYRQILGQKVEFLVSFYNNEISEKSEIFDDQFSVERPDGSNFTLKIRSTKLEDSAMYFCASRKDSQGFPYFGPGTRLTVT.

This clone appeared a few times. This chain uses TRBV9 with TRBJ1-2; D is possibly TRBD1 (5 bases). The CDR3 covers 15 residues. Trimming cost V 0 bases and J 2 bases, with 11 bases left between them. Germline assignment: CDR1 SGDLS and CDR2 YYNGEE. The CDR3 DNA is TGTGCCAGCAGCGTAGGGCGGGGCAGGAACTATGGCTACACCTTC. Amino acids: CASSVGRGRNYGYTF.

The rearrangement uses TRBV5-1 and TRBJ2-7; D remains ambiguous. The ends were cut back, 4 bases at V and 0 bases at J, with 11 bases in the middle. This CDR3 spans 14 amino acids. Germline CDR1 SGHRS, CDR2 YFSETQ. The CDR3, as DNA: TGCGCCAGCAGCCCCGTGGCTACCTCCTACGAGCAGTACTTC. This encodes CASSPVATSYEQYF.

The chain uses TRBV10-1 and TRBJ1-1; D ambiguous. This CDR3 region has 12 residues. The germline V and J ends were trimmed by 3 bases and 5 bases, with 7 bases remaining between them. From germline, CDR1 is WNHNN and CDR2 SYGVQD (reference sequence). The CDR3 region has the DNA TGCGCCAGCAGTGACCATGGGACTGAAGCTTTCTTT. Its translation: CASSDHGTEAFF.

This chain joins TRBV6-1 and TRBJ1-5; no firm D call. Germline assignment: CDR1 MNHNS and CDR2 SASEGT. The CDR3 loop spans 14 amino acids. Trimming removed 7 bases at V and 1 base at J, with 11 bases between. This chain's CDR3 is CASKYSISNQPQHF. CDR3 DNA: TGTGCCAGCAAGTACAGTATAAGCAATCAGCCCCAGCATTTT.

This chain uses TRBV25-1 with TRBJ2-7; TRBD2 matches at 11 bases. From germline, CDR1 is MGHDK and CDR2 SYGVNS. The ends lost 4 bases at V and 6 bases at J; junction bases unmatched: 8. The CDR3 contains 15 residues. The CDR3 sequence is CASSAGSGGAGEQYF. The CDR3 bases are TGTGCCAGCAGTGCGGGTAGCGGGGGGGCTGGCGAGCAGTACTTC.

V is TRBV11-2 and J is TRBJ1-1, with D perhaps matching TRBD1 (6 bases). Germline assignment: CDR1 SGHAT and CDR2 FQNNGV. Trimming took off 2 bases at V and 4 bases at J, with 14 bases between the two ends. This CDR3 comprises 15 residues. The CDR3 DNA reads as TGTGCCAGCAGCTTATCTGGGACAACCAGCACTGAAGCTTTCTTT. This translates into CASSLSGTTSTEAFF.

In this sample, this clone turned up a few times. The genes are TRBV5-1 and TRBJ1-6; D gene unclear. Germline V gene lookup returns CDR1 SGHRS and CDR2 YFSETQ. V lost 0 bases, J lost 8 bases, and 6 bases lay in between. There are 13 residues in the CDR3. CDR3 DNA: TGCGCCAGCAGCTTGGCCGGGGATTCACCCCTCCACTTT. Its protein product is CASSLAGDSPLHF.

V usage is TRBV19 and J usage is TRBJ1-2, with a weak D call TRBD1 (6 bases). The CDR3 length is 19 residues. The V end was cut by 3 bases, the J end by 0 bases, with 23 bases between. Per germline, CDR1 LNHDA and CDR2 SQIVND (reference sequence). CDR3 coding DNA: TGTGCCAGTAGTATCCCCTGGGCAGGGGCGAACAAAGCTAACTATGGCTACACCTTC. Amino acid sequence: CASSIPWAGANKANYGYTF.

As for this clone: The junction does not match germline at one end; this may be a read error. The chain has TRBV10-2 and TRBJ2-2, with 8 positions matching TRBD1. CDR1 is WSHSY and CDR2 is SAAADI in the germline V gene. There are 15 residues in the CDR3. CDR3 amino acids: CASNPGTGYTGKLFF. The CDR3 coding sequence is TGCGCCAGCAACCCCGGGACAGGATACACCGGGAAGCTGTTTTTT.

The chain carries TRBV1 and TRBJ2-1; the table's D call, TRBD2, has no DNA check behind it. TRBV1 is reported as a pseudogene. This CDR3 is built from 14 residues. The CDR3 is CTSSLRRGGYEQFF. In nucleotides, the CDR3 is TGCACCAGCAGCCTCCGACGGGGGGGCTATGAGCAGTTCTTC.

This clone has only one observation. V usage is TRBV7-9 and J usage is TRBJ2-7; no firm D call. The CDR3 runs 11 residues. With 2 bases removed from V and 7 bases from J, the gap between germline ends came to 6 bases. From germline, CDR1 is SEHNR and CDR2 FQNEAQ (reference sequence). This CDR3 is CASSLHREQYF. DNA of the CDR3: TGTGCCAGCAGCTTACACCGGGAGCAGTACTTC.

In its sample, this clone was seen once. In DNA form, the CDR3 reads TGTGCCAGCGGGCAGCTGAACACTGAAGCTTTCTTT. Protein: CASGQLNTEAFF. The chain has TRBV28 and TRBJ1-1; no definite D call. Germline loops: CDR1 MDHEN, CDR2 SYDVKM. V was clipped by 8 bases and J by 0 bases, with 7 bases between them. The CDR3 is 12 residues long.

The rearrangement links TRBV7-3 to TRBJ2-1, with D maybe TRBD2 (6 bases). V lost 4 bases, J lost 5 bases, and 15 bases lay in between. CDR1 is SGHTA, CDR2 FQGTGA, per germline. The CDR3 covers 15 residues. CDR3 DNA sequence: TGTGCCAGCAGCTCGGACTACGGGACCAACAATGAGCAGTTCTTC. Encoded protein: CASSSDYGTNNEQFF.

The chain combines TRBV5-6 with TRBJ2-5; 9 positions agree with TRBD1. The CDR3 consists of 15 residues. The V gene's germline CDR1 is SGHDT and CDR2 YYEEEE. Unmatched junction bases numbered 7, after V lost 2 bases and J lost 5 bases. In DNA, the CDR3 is TGTGCCAGCAGCTTCGGGACAGGGCGACTTGAGACCCAGTACTTC. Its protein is CASSFGTGRLETQYF.